Sequencing of this TCR beta chain was carried out in a study of cytomegalovirus exposure and HLA in healthy donors. Notes on the study in general: The study carried out a later analysis of TCR beta sequences. It associated some 17,000 of them with specific HLA alleles at a false discovery rate of 0.05.

A note on this clone: As yet, its antigen is unknown. Germline is not matched at one junction end, which may reflect a read error.

Germline CDR1 and CDR2: SEHNR and FQNEAQ (reference sequence). The CDR3 spans 15 residues. Primers included in the PCR were 60 Vbeta and 13 Jbeta primers. Sequencing used immunoSEQ multiplex PCR; TCRdb keeps in-frame clones, though not all of them. This repertoire shows about 120,000 clones, roughly 80% found once; its top ten account for less than 5.5%. The chain recombines TRBV7-9 with TRBJ2-3; D is possibly TRBD2 (6 bases). The TCR was taken from a woman aged 30 to 39 in good health and CMV-seropositive. Sample: PBMCs. The CDR3 protein is CSSSPAGLRTDTQYF. The CDR3 region has the DNA TGTTCCAGCAGCCCCGCGGGACTCCGCACAGATACGCAGTATTTT.